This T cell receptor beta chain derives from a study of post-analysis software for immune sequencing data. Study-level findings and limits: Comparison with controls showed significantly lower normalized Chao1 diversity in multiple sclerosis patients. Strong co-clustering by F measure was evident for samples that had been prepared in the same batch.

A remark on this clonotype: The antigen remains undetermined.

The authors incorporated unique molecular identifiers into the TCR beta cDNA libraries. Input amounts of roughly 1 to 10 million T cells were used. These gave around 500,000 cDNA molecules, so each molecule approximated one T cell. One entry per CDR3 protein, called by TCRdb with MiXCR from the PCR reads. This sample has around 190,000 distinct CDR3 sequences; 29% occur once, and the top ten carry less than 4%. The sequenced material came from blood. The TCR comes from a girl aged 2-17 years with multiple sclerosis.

The CDR3: CASSPISGGMNTEAFF. Here the CDR3 DNA reads TGTGCCAGCAGCCCCATTAGCGGGGGAATGAACACTGAAGCTTTCTTT. The rearrangement joins TRBV2 to TRBJ1-1, with a tentative D call TRBD1 (5 bases). V was clipped by 6 bases and J by 0 bases, with 17 bases between them. CDR1 is SNHLY, CDR2 FYNNEI, per germline. CDR3 length: 16 residues.